This T cell receptor beta chain was identified during a study of cytomegalovirus exposure and HLA in healthy donors. The PCR made use of 60 Vbeta and 13 Jbeta primers. Produced via immunoSEQ multiplex PCR; TCRdb's table is partial and in-frame only. The table includes about 89,000 clones, around 85% detected once. This CDR3 contains 13 residues. Germline V gene lookup returns CDR1 GTSNPN and CDR2 SVGIG (reference sequence). Trimming removed 4 bases from V and 4 bases from J; junction bases left unmatched: 3. What was sequenced was PBMCs. This clonotype was obtained from a young man in good health and CMV-seronegative. The chain links TRBV30 to TRBJ1-3, with 8 bases fitting TRBD1. CDR3 protein: CAWTGGTGNTIYF. CDR3 DNA sequence: TGTGCCTGGACAGGGGGCACGGGAAACACCATATATTTT.